This paragraph reports one T cell receptor (beta chain). This clone's antigen is unknown. Base qualities are not at hand, and no much larger clone is one base apart. The method behind the library was the immunoSEQ multiplex PCR assay. TCRdb limited this immuneACCESS table to in-frame rearrangements with V and J called. A share of clones is missing; checked studies link under half to unresolved V genes, and the rest is unexplained. In this sample the table shows tens of thousands of clones, roughly 90% of which occur a single time. Less than 2% of the sample is in the top ten clones. The source of the sample is a study of T cell changes during pregnancy in multiple sclerosis (dated by TCRdb to about 2019). In the study overall: In women with multiple sclerosis, the researchers looked at how the T cell repertoire shifted as pregnancy progressed.

CDR1 is given as KGHSH and CDR2 as LQKENI, both from the germline V gene. After removal of 1 base from V and 3 bases from J, the junction retains 9 bases not matched to a gene. The CDR3 spans 18 residues, from the cysteine through the phenylalanine. The CDR3 DNA has 54 bases and is translated from base 1. This clonotype originated in a female donor with multiple sclerosis, enrolled in a pregnancy study. This chain joins TRBV18 to TRBJ1-3; TRBD1 matches 10 bases in the middle. Here the sequenced sample was peripheral blood, taken after pregnancy. CDR3 protein: CASSPRARGQGVGNTIYF. The DNA is TGTGCCAGCTCACCACGCGCTCGTGGACAGGGGGTTGGAAACACCATATATTTT.